The clone carrying this T cell receptor (beta chain) rates as medium-sized. This sample is drawn from a study of prognosis after radiotherapy for stage I lung cancer. In the study overall: About 7 patients had tumors that were squamous cell carcinoma, and about 13 had adenocarcinoma.

The germline V gene encodes CDR1 SGHRS and CDR2 YFSETQ. The CDR3 is made up of 15 amino acids. Trimming shortened V by 4 bases and J by 8 bases, and 19 bases separated the two germline ends. The authors amplified TCR beta CDR3 from genomic DNA using two-round multiplex PCR. Primers were specific to each TRBV and TRBJ gene in first-round PCR. TCRdb redid the calling of the multiplex PCR reads with MiXCR, one entry per CDR3 protein. The sample consists of about 13,000 distinct CDR3 sequences, around 33% of them appearing once. Imaging by CT and PET/CT found every patient node-negative, and no patient had prior chemotherapy, radiotherapy or other malignancies. At each of two time points, about 6.5 milliliters of venous blood were taken.

The input for sequencing was PBMCs, taken before or after stereotactic body radiation therapy (not recorded which). The chain links TRBV5-1 to TRBJ2-1; unclear D gene. The source of this sequence is a donor over 45 with non-small cell lung cancer. CDR3: CASSALGGATYEQFF. In nucleotides, the CDR3 is TGCGCCAGCAGCGCCCTGGGTGGTGCTACTTATGAGCAGTTCTTC.